This T cell receptor (beta chain) originates from a study of blood T cells in healthy people across ages. Study-wide results and limits: PBMC samples, being unsorted, prevented any conclusive comparison of naive and antigen-experienced cells.

Together with a sample-barcoded 5' primer, a J-beta primer mix was included in a second PCR lasting roughly 6 to 12 cycles. TCRdb re-called the 5' RACE reads with MiXCR, one entry per CDR3 protein. The sample holds about 500,000 distinct CDR3 sequences; nearly 25% are singletons and the top ten take approximately 8.7%. The CDR3 sequence is 14 residues long. The V gene's germline CDR1 is MNHEY and CDR2 SVGEGT. In regard to this clonotype: The antigen is unknown.

PBMCs, at least 6.5 million per sample, were isolated. Separately, the same data were catalogued under a study of T cells of mothers and their children. In that study: Related mother-child pairs showed slightly higher but non-significant overlap than unrelated pairs.

What was sequenced was blood. The origin of this receptor is a boy aged 10-17 years in good health. The V and J genes are TRBV6-2 or TRBV6-3 and TRBJ2-5, with 12 bases aligning to TRBD2. The tail of the sequence fits TRBJ2-7 better, so the J call may be wrong. DNA for the CDR3: TGTGCCACCTCGGGACTAGCGGGTCAGTACGAGCAGTACTTC. It encodes CATSGLAGQYEQYF.